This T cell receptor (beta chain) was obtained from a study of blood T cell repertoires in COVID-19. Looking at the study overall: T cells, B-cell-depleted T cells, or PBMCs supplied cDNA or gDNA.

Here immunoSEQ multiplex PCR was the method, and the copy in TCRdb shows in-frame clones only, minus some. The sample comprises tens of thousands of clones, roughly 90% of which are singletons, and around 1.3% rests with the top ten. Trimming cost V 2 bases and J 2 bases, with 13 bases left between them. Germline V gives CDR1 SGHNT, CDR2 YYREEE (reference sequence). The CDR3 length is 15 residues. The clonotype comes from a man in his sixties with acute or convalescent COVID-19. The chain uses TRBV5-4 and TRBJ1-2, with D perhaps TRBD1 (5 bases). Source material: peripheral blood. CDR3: CASSLRAAGNYGYTF. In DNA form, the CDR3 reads TGTGCCAGCAGCTTACGGGCGGCAGGGAACTATGGCTACACCTTC.